This T cell receptor beta chain was profiled in a study of CD8 T cells in ankylosing spondylitis. Regarding the study as a whole: In ankylosing spondylitis patients, matched synovial fluid reportedly showed significant enrichment of disease-linked clones. It appeared that ankylosing spondylitis blood was characterized by a TCR beta motif of fewer than ten highly homologous variants.

V lost 9 bases and J 6 bases, leaving 18 bases between the germline ends. The CDR3 totals 13 residues. Germline V CDR1 and CDR2: MNHNS, SASEGT. This clonotype was found a few times. The antigen remains undetermined. MiXCR was run by TCRdb on the 5' RACE reads, yielding one entry per CDR3 protein. The sample has 700,000 to 1,000,000 distinct CDR3 sequences, 12% seen once. The material sequenced was blood, either unsorted or a sorted T cell fraction (not recorded which). The rearrangement joins TRBV6-1 to TRBJ2-7; maybe TRBD1 (6 bases). The TCR comes from a male donor with ankylosing spondylitis. This CDR3 reads CASKLLGRGEQYF. The CDR3 DNA sequence: TGTGCCAGTAAATTGTTGGGCAGGGGCGAGCAGTACTTC.